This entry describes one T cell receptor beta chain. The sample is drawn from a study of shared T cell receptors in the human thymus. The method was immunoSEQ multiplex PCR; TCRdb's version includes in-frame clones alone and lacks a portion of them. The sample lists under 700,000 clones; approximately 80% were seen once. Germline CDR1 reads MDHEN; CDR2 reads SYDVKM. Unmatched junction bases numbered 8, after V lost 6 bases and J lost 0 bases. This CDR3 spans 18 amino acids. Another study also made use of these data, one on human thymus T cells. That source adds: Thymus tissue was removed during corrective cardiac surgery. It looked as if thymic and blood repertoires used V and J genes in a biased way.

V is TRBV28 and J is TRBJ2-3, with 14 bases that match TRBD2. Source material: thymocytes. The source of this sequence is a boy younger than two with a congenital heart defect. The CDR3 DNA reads TGTGCCAGCAGCCACCGACTAGCGGGAGGGCCGAGCACAGATACGCAGTATTTT. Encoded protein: CASSHRLAGGPSTDTQYF.